This TCR beta chain derives from a study of cytomegalovirus exposure and HLA in healthy donors. The study's findings and limits: When presence/absence was analysed, sequencing depth was taken to be roughly uniform across donors.

In this sample, this clone turned up a few times. Its specificity is unknown. With 60 Vbeta and 13 Jbeta primers, the PCR was carried out. Repertoires were generated with immunoSEQ multiplex PCR, while TCRdb's copy carries only in-frame clones and drops some. The table has around 190,000 clones, about 78% seen once. With 3 bases clipped from V and 4 bases from J, the junction kept 6 bases outside the gene matches. CDR3 length equals 15 residues. In germline, CDR1 is SGHNT, CDR2 YYREEE (reference sequence). The sample comprised PBMCs. The chain joins TRBV5-4 to TRBJ1-3; 8 positions agree with TRBD1. The receptor comes from a man in his 60s in good health and CMV-seronegative. CDR3 bases: TGTGCCAGCAGCTCAGACAGGGGCGGAGGAAACACCATATATTTT. Protein: CASSSDRGGGNTIYF.